This T cell receptor (beta chain) derives from a study of T cells in Graves' hyperthyroidism and ophthalmopathy. Whole-study findings and limits: Progression to ophthalmopathy was predicted a median of roughly seven months early.

In germline, CDR1 is SNHLY, CDR2 FYNNEI. The V and J ends lost 4 bases and 3 bases, in that order; junction bases with no gene match: 8. CDR3 length: 16 amino acids. This clonotype was picked up many times. Its antigen is unknown. Pregnant or lactating patients were excluded, as were those with uncontrolled infection or other autoimmune disease. Diagnostic decisions used clinical symptoms, serum thyroxine and TRAb, thyroid ultrasound and orbital computed tomography. A 10 ml volume of fresh peripheral blood provided the PBMCs. RNA transcripts gave rise to amplified TCR beta CDR3 regions. Initially, a first-round RT-PCR of the TCR CDR3 employed the HTBI primer set. TCRdb fed the multiplex PCR reads into MiXCR, producing one record per CDR3 protein. The table records around 350,000 distinct CDR3 sequences, approximately 19% of them present only once.

The J gene is TRBJ2-3, the V gene TRBV2; 9 bases are shared with TRBD2. The origin of this receptor is a woman under 30 with Graves' hyperthyroidism. Input material: blood. Here the CDR3 reads CASSAGTSPLTDTQYF. CDR3 bases: TGTGCCAGCAGTGCTGGGACTAGCCCCTTGACAGATACGCAGTATTTT.